This passage covers 26 T cell receptor beta chains from one sample sequenced in a study of sequential checkpoint blockade in melanoma. The data were produced by immunoSEQ multiplex PCR, yet TCRdb's version contains in-frame clones alone and is incomplete. The data show about 18,000 clones, 56% seen once. Treatment specified: randomized to nivolumab then ipilimumab (arm A) or the reverse (arm B). The sample in question was CD8+ T cells sorted from blood (inferred from file names), obtained from a patient given nivolumab and ipilimumab in sequence. The receptors were gathered from a human donor with melanoma.

This clone was recorded a few times. This rearrangement joins TRBV6-6 to TRBJ2-6, with D possibly TRBD1 on 6 matching bases. The CDR3 has 15 amino acids. Trimming took 5 bases from V and 1 from J, leaving 9 bases between them. Looked up from germline, CDR1 is MNHNY and CDR2 is SVGAGI (reference sequence). In DNA form, the CDR3 reads TGTGCCAGCAGTAACAGGGTTTCTGGGGCCAACGTCCTGACTTTC. Protein: CASSNRVSGANVLTF.

The chain joins TRBV19 to TRBJ1-2, with a possible D match to TRBD1 (6 bases). Germline assignment: CDR1 LNHDA and CDR2 SQIVND (reference sequence). The CDR3 runs 12 residues. The germline V and J ends were trimmed by 8 bases and 7 bases, with 14 bases remaining between them. The CDR3 here is CASRSGALGYTF. The CDR3 bases are TGTGCCAGTCGCTCAGGGGCCCTTGGCTACACCTTC.

The V and J genes are TRBV2 and TRBJ2-7, with 12 bases lining up with TRBD1. Germline lookup yields CDR1 SNHLY and CDR2 FYNNEI. Trimming cost V 6 bases and J 4 bases; bases outside gene matches: 4. The CDR3 spans 14 residues. The CDR3, as DNA: TGTGCCAGCAGGGGGACAGGGGGCCTATACGAGCAGTACTTC. The encoded protein is CASRGTGGLYEQYF.

This rearrangement joins TRBV27 to TRBJ2-2; a possible D gene is TRBD1 (5 bases). The CDR3 covers 15 residues. The germline CDR1 and CDR2 sequences are MNHEY and SMNVEV (reference sequence). With 6 bases removed from V and 8 bases from J, the gap between germline ends came to 19 bases. CDR3 region: CASSPKPGPGGELFF. In DNA, the CDR3 is TGTGCCAGCAGCCCCAAGCCAGGGCCCGGGGGGGAGCTGTTTTTT.

The chain couples TRBV27 to TRBJ2-7; D not certain. Trimming pared 9 bases from V and 1 base from J, leaving 10 bases between. This CDR3 contains 12 residues. From germline, CDR1 is MNHEY and CDR2 SMNVEV (reference sequence). The CDR3: CASFGGSYEQYF. The CDR3 DNA reads as TGTGCCAGTTTCGGCGGTTCCTACGAGCAGTACTTC.

The V gene is TRBV6-1, the J gene TRBJ2-1, with TRBD1 identical over 8 bases. This CDR3 is built from 12 residues. The germline gives CDR1 MNHNS, CDR2 SASEGT. The J segment lost 9 bases and the V segment lost 8 bases, leaving 6 bases of the junction unmatched. The DNA for the CDR3 is TGTGCCAGCTTCACAGGGGGAAGTGAGCAGTTCTTC. Its translation is CASFTGGSEQFF.

The V call is TRBV6-1, the J call TRBJ2-7, with TRBD1 as a possible D gene (7 bases). Trimming cost V 3 bases and J 2 bases, with 17 bases left between them. This CDR3 region has 16 residues. Germline lookup yields CDR1 MNHNS and CDR2 SASEGT. CDR3: CASSDLGGTATYEQYF. Here the CDR3 DNA reads TGTGCCAGCAGTGACCTTGGAGGGACAGCTACCTACGAGCAGTACTTC.

This clone has only a few counts. The chain uses TRBV7-9 and TRBJ2-7; 7 bases map to TRBD1. Looked up from germline, CDR1 is SEHNR and CDR2 is FQNEAQ (reference sequence). The trim removed 5 bases at V and 4 bases at J, leaving 11 bases unmatched. There are 15 residues in the CDR3. CDR3 protein: CASSPAPGQPYEQYF. CDR3 DNA sequence: TGTGCCAGCAGCCCTGCCCCGGGACAGCCATACGAGCAGTACTTC.

This rearrangement joins TRBV11-2 to TRBJ2-1; no reliable D call. There are 12 residues in the CDR3. V lost 5 bases and J lost 7, with 9 bases in between. The V gene's germline CDR1 is SGHAT and CDR2 FQNNGV. CDR3 DNA sequence: TGTGCCAGCAGCCCTATCCGGAATGAGCAGTTCTTC. Amino acid sequence: CASSPIRNEQFF.

The V gene is TRBV19, the J gene TRBJ1-5; 8 bases align to TRBD1. Trimming cost V 6 bases and J 0 bases; bases outside gene matches: 4. Germline V gene sequence: CDR1 LNHDA, CDR2 SQIVND (reference sequence). This CDR3 contains 15 residues. The CDR3 loop is CASRSGGLSNQPQHF. For the CDR3, the DNA is TGTGCCAGTAGATCAGGGGGCCTTAGCAATCAGCCCCAGCATTTT.

This clone was recorded once. This chain links TRBV27 with TRBJ1-1; 9 nucleotides agree with TRBD1. Germline V gene data show CDR1 as MNHEY and CDR2 as SMNVEV (reference sequence). J was trimmed by 4 bases and V by 6 bases; bases with no gene match: 3. The CDR3 sequence is 13 residues long. CDR3 region: CASRGTGSTEAFF. As DNA, the CDR3 is TGTGCCAGCAGGGGGACAGGGTCCACTGAAGCTTTCTTT.

This clone occurred a few times. J is TRBJ2-3 and V is TRBV28; perhaps TRBD1 as D (5 bases). The ends were cut back, 10 bases at V and 2 bases at J, with 19 bases in the middle. Germline lookup yields CDR1 MDHEN and CDR2 SYDVKM. The CDR3 sequence is 15 residues long. CDR3 DNA sequence: TGTGCCATCGAGGCTGGGGCAGCGAACACAGATACGCAGTATTTT. Protein product: CAIEAGAANTDTQYF.

V usage is TRBV6-5 and J usage is TRBJ1-2, with D perhaps TRBD1 (6 bases). There are 13 residues in the CDR3. The germline V and J ends were trimmed by 6 bases and 7 bases, with 15 bases remaining between them. Per the germline V gene, CDR1 is MNHEY and CDR2 is SVGAGI. The CDR3 DNA follows: TGTGCCAGCAGCCATACAGGGTTTCGTGGCTACACCTTC. Encoded protein: CASSHTGFRGYTF.

The chain links TRBV4-2 to TRBJ2-7; TRBD1 is a possible D gene (6 bases). There are 16 residues in the CDR3. Germline V gives CDR1 LGHNA, CDR2 YNFKEQ. V was trimmed by 0 bases and J by 0 bases, leaving 12 bases between them. The CDR3 DNA reads TGTGCCAGCAGCCAAGATATGTCCAGGGGCTCCTACGAGCAGTACTTC. Translating gives CASSQDMSRGSYEQYF.

By proportion, this clone is medium-sized. The chain links TRBV10-2 to TRBJ1-5; 9 bases line up with TRBD1. This CDR3 is 14 amino acids long. Germline CDR1 reads WSHSY; CDR2 reads SAAADI. Trimming cost V 5 bases and J 5 bases; bases outside gene matches: 4. The chain's CDR3 is CASSTDRGYQPQHF. The CDR3 DNA is TGCGCCAGCAGTACGGACAGGGGATATCAGCCCCAGCATTTT.

The chain links TRBV28 to TRBJ1-1, with D maybe TRBD1 (5 bases). Germline CDR1 reads MDHEN; CDR2 reads SYDVKM. This CDR3 spans 15 amino acids. V was clipped by 3 bases and J by 6 bases, with 17 bases between them. CDR3 DNA sequence: TGTGCCAGCAGTTTCCGACCTGGGGGGAGCGCTGAAGCTTTCTTT. This gives the protein CASSFRPGGSAEAFF.

The rearrangement uses TRBV30 and TRBJ2-1; D possibly corresponds to TRBD1 (5 bases). There are 15 residues in the CDR3. V was clipped by 3 bases and J by 3 bases, with 15 bases between them. Germline-derived CDR1 and CDR2 are GTSNPN and SVGIG (reference sequence). As DNA, the CDR3 is TGTGCCTGGAGCTATATAGGGGTCGGCTACAATGAGCAGTTCTTC. This gives the protein CAWSYIGVGYNEQFF.

The chain employs TRBV27 and TRBJ2-5; 8 bases fit TRBD2. Germline-derived CDR1 and CDR2 are MNHEY and SMNVEV (reference sequence). The CDR3 totals 15 residues. V shed 6 bases, J shed 5 bases, and the junction held 11 bases outside the gene matches. This CDR3 reads CASSLAGGAGETQYF. CDR3 bases: TGTGCCAGCAGCCTCGCGGGGGGCGCTGGGGAGACCCAGTACTTC.

J is TRBJ2-7 and V is TRBV4-1; TRBD2 might be the D (6 bases). This CDR3 region has 17 residues. Germline V gives CDR1 MGHRA, CDR2 YSYEKL. Trimming took 0 bases from V and 2 from J, leaving 17 bases between them. CDR3 loop: CASSQDGGIGWAYEQYF. CDR3 coding DNA: TGCGCCAGCAGCCAAGATGGAGGGATAGGGTGGGCCTACGAGCAGTACTTC.

This sequence joins TRBV5-6 and TRBJ2-2, with 10 bases lining up with TRBD1. The germline V gene has CDR1 SGHDT and CDR2 YYEEEE. This CDR3 has 16 residues. Losses at the gene ends were 4 bases for V and 6 bases for J; bases not matched to a gene: 9. The CDR3 here is CASSPFTGTGAGELFF. In DNA form, the CDR3 reads TGTGCCAGCAGCCCCTTCACCGGGACAGGGGCCGGGGAGCTGTTTTTT.

This clone was detected a few times. The V and J genes are TRBV9 and TRBJ2-7; 7 bases are shared with TRBD1. The CDR3 is 13 amino acids. Germline V gene data show CDR1 as SGDLS and CDR2 as YYNGEE. V shed 2 bases and J 7 bases; nucleotides not matched to a gene: 6. DNA for the CDR3: TGTGCCAGCAGCGTGGAAGGGGGCGGGGAGCAGTACTTC. This translates into CASSVEGGGEQYF.

V usage is TRBV27 and J usage is TRBJ2-5; D unclear. Germline values: CDR1 MNHEY, CDR2 SMNVEV (reference sequence). This CDR3 spans 13 amino acids. The V and J ends lost 2 bases and 5 bases respectively, with 9 bases between them. In DNA form, the CDR3 reads TGTGCCAGCAGTTTAGTAGAGGAGGAGACCCAGTACTTC. It codes for CASSLVEEETQYF.

By share, this clone counts as medium-sized. The J gene is TRBJ2-1, the V gene TRBV18, with D unresolved. V lost 2 bases to trimming and J lost 4 bases, with 6 bases between them. Germline CDR1 is KGHSH and CDR2 is LQKENI. This CDR3 spans 13 amino acids. CDR3 coding DNA: TGTGCCAGCTCACCAGAGGAGTACAATGAGCAGTTCTTC. Residues: CASSPEEYNEQFF. The full variable domain, rest sourced from reference TRBV18 and TRBJ2-1, is NAGVMQNPRHLVRRRGQEARLRCSPMKGHSHVYWYRQLPEEGLKFMVYLQKENIIDESGMPKERFSAEFPKEGPSILRIQQVVRGDSAAYFCASSPEEYNEQFFGPGTRLTVL.

This clone was observed a few times. The rearrangement uses TRBV5-3 and TRBJ1-2; perhaps TRBD1 as D (5 bases). TRBV5-3 is treated as an ORF (open reading frame) with a function not yet certain. CDR3 length: 15 residues. Trimming removed 0 bases at V and 4 bases at J, with 13 bases between. The CDR3 loop is CARSLGGATTYGYTF. In nucleotides, the CDR3 is TGTGCCAGAAGCTTGGGGGGCGCCACCACCTATGGCTACACCTTC.

This clone appeared a few times. V usage is TRBV4-1 and J usage is TRBJ1-2, with D uncertain. Germline assignment: CDR1 MGHRA and CDR2 YSYEKL. V was shortened by 4 bases and J by 0 bases, with 12 bases between the two germline ends. The CDR3 consists of 15 residues. Here the CDR3 reads CASSPNTISNYGYTF. CDR3 DNA sequence: TGCGCCAGCAGCCCCAACACCATATCTAACTATGGCTACACCTTC.

The chain recombines TRBV11-2 with TRBJ1-2; a weak D match, TRBD1 (6 bases). In germline, CDR1 is SGHAT, CDR2 FQNNGV. V lost 3 bases, J lost 8 bases, and 10 bases lay in between. CDR3 size: 12 residues. DNA of the CDR3: TGTGCCAGCAGCTTCACAGGGAGCGGCTACACCTTC. The encoded protein is CASSFTGSGYTF.